This T cell receptor beta chain was sequenced for a study of PD-1 blockade in classical Hodgkin lymphoma. Study results and caveats: Whatever underlies the repertoire differences (possibly disease activity or prior therapy) remains undefined.

Time point: newly diagnosed, previously untreated cHL patient sample. Untreated, newly diagnosed classical Hodgkin lymphoma PBMCs served for comparison. The assay was immunoSEQ multiplex PCR, and TCRdb's table has in-frame clones only and misses some. The table lists some 31,000 clones, around 94% of them singletons. The CDR3 is 15 amino acids. J was trimmed by 6 bases and V by 0 bases; bases with no gene match: 6. Germline CDR1 and CDR2: WNHNN and SYGVQD (reference sequence). Worth noting for this clone: What it binds is unknown.

The source material was peripheral blood mononuclear cells (PBMCs). J is TRBJ1-1 and V is TRBV10-1; 8 bases agree with TRBD1. The source of this sequence is a human donor with classical Hodgkin lymphoma. Written as DNA, the CDR3 is TGCGCCAGCAGTGAGTCGCTAACAGGGGGAGCTGAAGCTTTCTTT. Translation gives CASSESLTGGAEAFF.